The present TCR beta chain was sequenced within a study of blood T cell repertoires in COVID-19 (dated by TCRdb to about 2020). For context, the study as a whole: The collaborator samples originated in the United States, Italy and Spain and spanned the acute and convalescent phases of COVID-19. Where available, HLA class I and class II types were taken from metadata supplied by the sample provider and were not determined by assay-based typing. The repertoires were released in a freely available public database meant as a resource for research on the immune response to SARS-CoV-2. The material from the prospective study consisted of cDNA or gDNA derived from T cells, B-cell-depleted T cells, or PBMCs. Nearly every sample came with metadata listing a de-identified subject ID, COVID-19 status, age in years and sex. The dataset comprised deeply sampled blood TCRbeta repertoires from subjects exposed to, actively infected with, or recovered from COVID-19. The samples were drawn from the first 160 participants of the ongoing ImmuneRACE study and from 1,254 subjects provided by 6 global collaborators. Broader findings and caveats from the paper: How much clinical and demographic metadata was included differed by source and by participant, and the metadata was provided uncurated.

TCRbeta CDR3 regions were amplified from genomic DNA by means of the immunoSEQ Assay, a bias-controlled multiplex PCR. In the source study's methods: Within the assay, amplification of reference gene primers was used to estimate how many nucleated cells each sample contained. Sequence reads were collapsed and filtered to measure the absolute abundance of every unique TCRbeta CDR3 rearrangement. For each sample, productive Simpson clonality was calculated as the square root of Simpson's diversity index across productive rearrangements. TCRdb re-hosts the immuneACCESS table, in-frame sequences only. Its copies lack some clones; in the studies checked, an unresolved V gene accounts for under half of them, and the cause for the rest is not known. V, J and clone size were drawn from that table, and D and trimming were deduced from the DNA. For this sample the table gives approximately 60,000 clones, of which under 85% were detected only once. The ten largest account for approximately 3.5% of the sample.

Points on this clone: Its recognized antigen is unknown. Nothing much larger sits one base from this clone, and base qualities are not available.

The CDR3 covers 16 residues, taking in both the cysteine and the phenylalanine. Only the CDR3 DNA is retained, 48 bases long and in frame from the first base. The germline V gene yields SGHRS for CDR1 and YFSETQ for CDR2. Trimmed from V: 0 bases; trimmed from J: 6 bases; junction bases lacking a gene match: 6. The collaborating institutions used their own protocols to collect whole blood in K2EDTA tubes. For TCRbeta analysis, collaborator samples were shipped as frozen whole blood, as isolated PBMCs, or as DNA extracted from either sample type. The TCR sequence derives from an elderly woman with acute or convalescent COVID-19. The specimen sequenced was peripheral blood. Recombination linked TRBV5-1 to TRBJ1-6; a stretch of 7 junction bases matches TRBD1. CDR3 region: CASSLERGLSNSPLHF. DNA sequence: TGCGCCAGCAGCTTGGAAAGGGGGCTTAGTAATTCACCCCTCCACTTT.